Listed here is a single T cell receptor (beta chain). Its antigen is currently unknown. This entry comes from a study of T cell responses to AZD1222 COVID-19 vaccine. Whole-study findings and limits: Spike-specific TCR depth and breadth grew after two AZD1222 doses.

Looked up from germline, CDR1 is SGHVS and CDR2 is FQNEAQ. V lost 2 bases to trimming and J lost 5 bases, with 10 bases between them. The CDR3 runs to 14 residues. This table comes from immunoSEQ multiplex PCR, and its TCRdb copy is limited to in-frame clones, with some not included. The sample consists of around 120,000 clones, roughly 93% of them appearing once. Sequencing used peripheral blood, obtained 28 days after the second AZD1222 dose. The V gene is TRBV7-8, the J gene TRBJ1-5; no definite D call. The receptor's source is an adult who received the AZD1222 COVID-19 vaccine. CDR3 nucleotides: TGTGCCAGCAGCTTATCCGGTTCCGATCAGCCCCAGCATTTT. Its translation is CASSLSGSDQPQHF.